This T cell receptor beta chain derives from a study of breast tumors, draining lymph nodes, adjacent tissues. The study's findings and limits: Tumor and nontumor repertoires were significantly more similar in luminal-like than in basal-like breast cancer. Most tumor T cells seemingly derive from lymph node, then expand in tumor.

TCRdb itself ran the multiplex PCR reads through MiXCR, one entry per CDR3 protein. The sample has about 200,000 distinct CDR3 sequences, roughly 31% seen once. The trim removed 5 bases at V and 0 bases at J, leaving 12 bases unmatched. Germline lookup yields CDR1 DFQATT and CDR2 SNEGSKA (reference sequence). The CDR3 contains 17 residues. The sample holds one count of this clonotype. The antigen is unknown. Breast cancer patients provided tissue from their axillary draining lymph nodes. The TCR originated in a female donor with breast cancer. Some clones in this sample may be carry-over from other donors' samples. Source material: axillary lymph node tissue. The chain employs TRBV20-1 and TRBJ2-5; 10 bases agree with TRBD2. CDR3: CSAQGGLAGANQETQYF. CDR3 DNA sequence: TGCAGTGCTCAGGGGGGGCTAGCGGGGGCAAACCAAGAGACCCAGTACTTC.